The rows below give T cell receptor beta chains drawn from one sample of a study of T cell repertoires in cytomegalovirus infection. TCRdb re-called the reads through MiXCR, storing one row per CDR3 protein. The table records under 300,000 distinct CDR3 sequences, 9% to 15% of them present only once. Source material: PBMCs. These TCRs come from a human donor in good health (CMV status not recorded). Some clones in this sample may be carry-over from other donors' samples. The CDR3 runs from the conserved cysteine through the conserved F or W. The order of the fields is clone size, D gene, J gene, V gene, CDR3 protein, CDR3 DNA. A D gene is named only where the DNA matches it firmly. Clone size is stated in some rows and not others, as once, few, many or a class when expanded.

>.|TRBD2|TRBJ2-1|TRBV10-3
CAIRDTGTSGRANEFF
TGTGCCATCAGAGACACCGGGACTAGCGGGAGGGCCAACGAGTTCTTC
>few|.|TRBJ1-2|TRBV12-3/TRBV12-4
CASSSPGLYTGYTF
TGTGCCAGCAGTTCGCCGGGACTGTATACTGGCTACACCTTC
>.|.|TRBJ2-1|TRBV3-1
CASSQDWRNEQFF
TGTGCCAGCAGCCAAGATTGGAGGAATGAGCAGTTCTTC
>many|.|TRBJ1-2|TRBV7-2
CASSLASAGGGYTF
TGTGCCAGCAGCTTAGCGTCGGCCGGGGGTGGCTACACCTTC
>.|TRBD1|TRBJ1-1|TRBV29-1
CSVVEGAMNTEAFF
TGCAGCGTTGTCGAGGGGGCAATGAACACTGAAGCTTTCTTT
>few|.|TRBJ2-5|TRBV7-2
CAAARSGWDQETQYF
TGTGCCGCGGCAAGGAGCGGGTGGGACCAAGAGACCCAGTACTTC
>once|TRBD1|TRBJ2-7|TRBV3-1
CASSQGQGRYEQYF
TGTGCCAGCAGCCAAGGACAGGGGCGCTACGAGCAGTACTTC
>.|.|TRBJ1-1|TRBV19
CATAIGPSNTEAFF
TGTGCCACCGCTATAGGGCCGTCGAACACTGAAGCTTTCTTT
>many|.|TRBJ2-1|TRBV28
CASSPPPGNEQFF
TGTGCCAGCAGTCCACCCCCAGGTAACGAGCAGTTCTTC
>many|TRBD1|TRBJ2-5|TRBV7-2
CASSTGQGGGETQYF
TGTGCCAGCAGCACTGGACAGGGGGGGGGGGAGACCCAGTACTTC
>.|.|TRBJ1-3|TRBV29-1
CSDGAFSGNTIYF
TGCAGCGATGGAGCTTTCTCTGGAAACACCATATATTTT
>once|.|TRBJ1-1|TRBV7-9
CSSSSSGAFF
TGTTCCAGCAGCTCTAGTGGAGCGTTCTTT
>few|.|TRBJ1-5|TRBV28
CASSFRGRVQPQHF
TGTGCCAGCAGCTTCCGGGGGCGCGTTCAGCCCCAGCATTTT
>many|TRBD2|TRBJ2-1|TRBV7-2
CASSRDAGGGAGEQFF
TGTGCCAGCAGCCGCGACGCGGGCGGGGGGGCGGGTGAGCAGTTCTTC
>.|TRBD1|TRBJ1-1|TRBV19
CASSTGQGIAEAFF
TGTGCCAGTAGTACTGGACAGGGCATCGCTGAAGCTTTCTTT
>.|TRBD1|TRBJ1-6|TRBV29-1
CSVALTGGNSPLHF
TGCAGCGTTGCCCTTACAGGGGGCAATTCACCCCTCCACTTT
>few|.|TRBJ2-4|TRBV28
CASRSSLLQGKDKNIQYF
TGTGCCAGCAGGTCGTCGTTACTACAGGGAAAGGACAAAAACATTCAGTACTTC
>few|.|TRBJ1-1|TRBV18
CASSPPAMNTEAFF
TGTGCCAGCTCACCCCCAGCCATGAACACTGAAGCTTTCTTT
>few|TRBD1|TRBJ2-5|TRBV29-1
CSVLDRGDKETQYF
TGCAGCGTATTGGACAGGGGGGATAAAGAGACCCAGTACTTC
>many|.|TRBJ1-2|TRBV10-3
CAISDDRANYGYTF
TGTGCCATCAGTGATGACAGAGCTAACTATGGCTACACCTTC
>.|.|TRBJ2-7|TRBV20-1
CSATPSSYEQYF
TGCAGTGCTACCCCTTCTTCCTACGAGCAGTACTTC
>.|TRBD2|TRBJ2-2|TRBV12-3/TRBV12-4
CASSLTSGRVGTGELFF
TGTGCCAGCAGTTTGACTAGCGGGAGGGTCGGCACCGGGGAGCTGTTTTTT
>many|.|TRBJ1-1|TRBV7-3
CASSPGGRTEAFF
TGTGCCAGCAGCCCCGGGGGAAGGACTGAAGCTTTCTTT
>.|.|TRBJ2-7|TRBV5-1
CASSTTSGSNEQYF
TGCGCCAGCAGCACCACTTCCGGGAGCAACGAGCAGTACTTC
>few|TRBD1|TRBJ1-2|TRBV4-2
CASSPSGQVRDGYTF
TGTGCCAGCAGCCCGTCGGGACAGGTCCGGGATGGCTACACCTTC
>few|.|TRBJ1-1|TRBV27
CASTRGSLGNTEAFF
TGTGCCAGCACCCGGGGGTCCTTAGGGAACACTGAAGCTTTCTTT
>many|.|TRBJ2-3|TRBV11-3
CASTRQSTDTQYF
TGTGCCAGCACCCGACAGAGCACAGATACGCAGTATTTT
>few|.|TRBJ2-2|TRBV6-6
CASSNLGEAGTGELFF
TGTGCCAGCAGTAACCTTGGAGAGGCGGGCACCGGGGAGCTGTTTTTT
>.|.|TRBJ2-7|TRBV20-1
CSAGGPAVDEQYF
TGCAGTGCCGGCGGCCCTGCCGTGGACGAGCAGTACTTC
>.|.|TRBJ2-7|TRBV12-3/TRBV12-4
CASSLGVFEQYF
TGTGCCAGCAGCCTAGGTGTATTCGAGCAGTACTTC
>.|TRBD1|TRBJ2-5|TRBV29-1
CSVGDQGARETQYF
TGCAGCGTCGGCGACCAGGGGGCTAGAGAGACCCAGTACTTC
>.|.|TRBJ1-1|TRBV15
CATSKRVLKNTEAFF
TGTGCCACCAGCAAGAGGGTGCTAAAGAACACTGAAGCTTTCTTT
>.|.|TRBJ2-2|TRBV18
CASSSGIAATGELFF
TGTGCCAGCTCATCCGGGATCGCGGCCACCGGGGAGCTGTTTTTT
>many|.|TRBJ2-3|TRBV7-2
CASTSGDTQYF
TGTGCCAGCACCTCAGGGGATACGCAGTATTTT
>.|.|TRBJ2-1|TRBV10-3
CAISADGQNEYNEQFF
TGTGCCATCAGCGCGGATGGACAGAACGAATACAATGAGCAGTTCTTC
>.|TRBD2|TRBJ2-7|TRBV5-1
CASSFERGRWISEQYF
TGCGCCAGCAGCTTCGAGCGCGGGAGGTGGATAAGCGAGCAGTACTTC
>.|.|TRBJ1-2|TRBV7-2
CPSSPRGTLGLNYVYTF
TGTCCCAGCAGCCCGCGGGGTACCCTCGGCCTTAACTATGTCTACACCTTC
>.|.|TRBJ1-1|TRBV10-3
CAISEGGNTEAFF
TGTGCCATCAGTGAGGGAGGTAACACTGAAGCTTTCTTT
>.|.|TRBJ2-3|TRBV5-5
CASSLHQGTDTQYF
TGTGCCAGCAGCTTGCACCAGGGCACAGATACGCAGTATTTT
>few|.|TRBJ1-6|TRBV11-2
CASSLVSDNSPLHF
TGTGCCAGCAGCTTAGTCAGTGATAATTCACCCCTCCACTTT
>.|.|TRBJ1-2|TRBV20-1
CSARAVVVVYGYTF
TGCAGTGCTAGAGCAGTGGTCGTGGTCTATGGCTACACCTTC
>many|TRBD1|TRBJ2-7|TRBV12-3/TRBV12-4
CASSLTGGLNEQYF
TGTGCCAGCAGCTTAACAGGGGGCCTAAACGAGCAGTACTTC
>many|.|TRBJ2-3|TRBV6-2/TRBV6-3
CASSYSGAPDTQYF
TGTGCCAGCAGTTACAGTGGGGCGCCAGATACGCAGTATTTT
>.|TRBD2|TRBJ2-3|TRBV6-8
CASSYGLAGSDGRDTQYF
TGTGCCAGCAGTTATGGGCTAGCGGGATCCGATGGTAGAGATACGCAGTATTTT
>many|.|TRBJ1-5|TRBV7-2
CASRPAGSNQPQHF
TGTGCCAGCAGGCCGGCAGGGTCCAATCAGCCCCAGCATTTT
>many|.|TRBJ2-7|TRBV7-2
CASSLDNGDYEQYF
TGTGCCAGCAGCTTAGATAACGGGGACTACGAGCAGTACTTC
>few|TRBD1|TRBJ1-2|TRBV5-1
CASSGGTALNYGYTF
TGCGCCAGCAGCGGTGGGACAGCCCTGAACTATGGCTACACCTTC
>many|TRBD1|TRBJ2-5|TRBV19
CASSITGAWKETQYF
TGTGCCAGTAGTATCACAGGGGCGTGGAAGGAGACCCAGTACTTC
>many|.|TRBJ1-1|TRBV7-9
CASSLGSGWEGSNTEAFF
TGTGCCAGCAGCTTAGGCTCCGGGTGGGAGGGCTCGAACACTGAAGCTTTCTTT
>few|.|TRBJ1-1|TRBV18
CASSPRDTRDEAFF
TGTGCCAGCTCACCGCGGGACACCCGCGATGAAGCTTTCTTT
>many|TRBD2|TRBJ2-5|TRBV7-2
CASSPRGSGVETQYF
TGTGCCAGCAGCCCCCGGGGTAGCGGGGTGGAGACCCAGTACTTC
>.|TRBD2|TRBJ2-7|TRBV29-1
CSVEDLAGRAEQYF
TGCAGCGTTGAAGATCTAGCGGGTAGGGCCGAGCAGTACTTC
>.|.|TRBJ2-1|TRBV19
CASIDDHRLANEQFF
TGTGCCAGTATTGATGATCATCGGTTAGCCAATGAGCAGTTCTTC